One and the same sample provided the 3 T cell receptor beta chains below, sequenced in a study of cytotoxic CD8 clonotypes in ibrutinib-treated CLL. Repertoires were generated with immunoSEQ multiplex PCR, while TCRdb's copy carries only in-frame clones and drops some. The table shows fewer than 100,000 clones, with approximately 86% occurring only once. Sequencing was performed on PBMCs, taken before ibrutinib treatment. These receptor sequences come from a human donor with chronic lymphocytic leukemia.

The rearrangement links TRBV5-6 to TRBJ2-7, with D possibly TRBD2 on 5 matching bases. In germline, CDR1 is SGHDT, CDR2 YYEEEE. This CDR3 has 15 amino acids. V shed 4 bases and J shed 0 bases, with 14 bases lying between them. CDR3 DNA sequence: TGTGCCAGCAGCCCCCGGGGAGCCCCCTCCTACGAGCAGTACTTC. Encoded protein: CASSPRGAPSYEQYF.

The chain recombines TRBV19 with TRBJ2-3, with a weak D call TRBD1 (5 bases). CDR3 length equals 15 residues. The germline V gene has CDR1 LNHDA and CDR2 SQIVND (reference sequence). V dropped 3 bases and J dropped 2 bases, with 12 bases sitting between them. The CDR3 spells CASSMQGQYTDTQYF. The CDR3 region has the DNA TGTGCCAGTAGTATGCAGGGTCAATACACAGATACGCAGTATTTT.

This clone was counted only a few times. The chain links TRBV7-9 to TRBJ1-1, with unresolved D. The CDR3 totals 15 residues. From germline, CDR1 is SEHNR and CDR2 FQNEAQ (reference sequence). V lost 6 bases and J lost 1, with 15 bases in between. The CDR3 spells CASRSPSTRNTEAFF. The CDR3 DNA follows: TGTGCCAGCAGATCCCCCTCAACAAGGAACACTGAAGCTTTCTTT.